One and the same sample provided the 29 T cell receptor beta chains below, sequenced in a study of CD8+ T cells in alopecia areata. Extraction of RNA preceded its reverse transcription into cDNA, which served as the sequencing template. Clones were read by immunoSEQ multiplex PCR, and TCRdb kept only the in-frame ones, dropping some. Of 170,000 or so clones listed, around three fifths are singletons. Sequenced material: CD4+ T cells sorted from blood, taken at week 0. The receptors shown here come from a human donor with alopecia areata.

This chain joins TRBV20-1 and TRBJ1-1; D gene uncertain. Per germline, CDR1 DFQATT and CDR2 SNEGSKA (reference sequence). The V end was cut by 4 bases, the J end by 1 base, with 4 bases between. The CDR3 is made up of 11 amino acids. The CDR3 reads CSANRNTEAFF. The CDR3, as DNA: TGCAGTGCTAACAGGAACACTGAAGCTTTCTTT.

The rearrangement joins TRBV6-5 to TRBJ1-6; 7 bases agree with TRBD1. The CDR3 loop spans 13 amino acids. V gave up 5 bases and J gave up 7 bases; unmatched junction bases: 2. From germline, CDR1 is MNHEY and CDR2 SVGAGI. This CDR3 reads CASSRDRNSPLHF. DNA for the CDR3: TGTGCCAGCAGTCGGGACAGAAATTCACCCCTCCACTTT.

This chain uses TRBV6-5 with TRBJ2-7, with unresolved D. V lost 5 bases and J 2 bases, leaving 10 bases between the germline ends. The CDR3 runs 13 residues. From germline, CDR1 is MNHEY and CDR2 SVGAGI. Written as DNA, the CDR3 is TGTGCCAGCAGTAAGGCCCGGGCCTACGAGCAGTACTTC. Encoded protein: CASSKARAYEQYF.

CDR3: CASSLLGGRRGQPQHF. CDR3 DNA sequence: TGTGCCAGCAGTCTTCTGGGGGGGAGGAGAGGGCAGCCCCAGCATTTT. V and J are TRBV27 and TRBJ1-5; D perhaps matches TRBD1 (5 bases). Germline V lookup: CDR1 MNHEY, CDR2 SMNVEV (reference sequence). Trimming removed 5 bases at V and 7 bases at J, with 21 bases between. This CDR3 has 16 residues.

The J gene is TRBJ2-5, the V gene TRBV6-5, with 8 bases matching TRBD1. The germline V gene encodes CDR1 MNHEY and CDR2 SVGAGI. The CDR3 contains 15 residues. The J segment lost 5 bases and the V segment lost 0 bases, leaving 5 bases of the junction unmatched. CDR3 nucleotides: TGTGCCAGCAGTTACTCGCAGGGGGCAGCGGAGACCCAGTACTTC. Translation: CASSYSQGAAETQYF.

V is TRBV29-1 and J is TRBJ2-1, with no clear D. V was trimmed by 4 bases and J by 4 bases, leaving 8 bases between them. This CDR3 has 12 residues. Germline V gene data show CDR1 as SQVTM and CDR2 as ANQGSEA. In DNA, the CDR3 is TGCAGCGTTGTGGATGGGTACAATGAGCAGTTCTTC. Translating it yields CSVVDGYNEQFF.

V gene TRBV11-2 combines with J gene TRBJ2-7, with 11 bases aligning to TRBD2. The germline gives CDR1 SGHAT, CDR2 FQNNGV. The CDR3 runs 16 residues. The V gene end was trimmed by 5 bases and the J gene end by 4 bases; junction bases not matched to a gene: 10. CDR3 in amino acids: CASSTQPGTSGYEQYF. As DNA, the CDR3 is TGTGCCAGCAGCACACAACCCGGGACTAGCGGTTACGAGCAGTACTTC.

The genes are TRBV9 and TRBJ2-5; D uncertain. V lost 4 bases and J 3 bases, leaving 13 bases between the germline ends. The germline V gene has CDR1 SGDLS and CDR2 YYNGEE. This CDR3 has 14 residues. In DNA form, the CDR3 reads TGTGCCAGCAGCCTCAGGCCTAGGGAAGAGACCCAGTACTTC. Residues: CASSLRPREETQYF.

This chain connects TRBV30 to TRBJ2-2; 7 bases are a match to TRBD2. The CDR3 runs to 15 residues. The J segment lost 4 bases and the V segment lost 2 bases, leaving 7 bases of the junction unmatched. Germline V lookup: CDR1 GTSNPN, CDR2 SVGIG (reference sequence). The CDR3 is CAWSSTRGVTGELFF. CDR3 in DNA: TGTGCCTGGAGTTCGACTCGGGGGGTCACCGGGGAGCTGTTTTTT.

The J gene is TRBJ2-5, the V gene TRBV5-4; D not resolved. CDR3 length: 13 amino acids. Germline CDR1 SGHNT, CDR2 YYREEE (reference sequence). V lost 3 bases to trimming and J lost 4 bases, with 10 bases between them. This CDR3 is CASSSQGLETQYF. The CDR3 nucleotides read TGTGCCAGCAGCTCCCAAGGGTTAGAGACCCAGTACTTC.

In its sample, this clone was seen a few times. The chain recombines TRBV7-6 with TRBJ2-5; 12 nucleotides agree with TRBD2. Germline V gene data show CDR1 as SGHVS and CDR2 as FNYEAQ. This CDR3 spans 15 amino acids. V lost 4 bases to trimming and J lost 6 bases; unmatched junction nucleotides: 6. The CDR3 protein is CASSSSGGAGKTQYF. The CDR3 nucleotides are TGTGCCAGCAGCTCTAGCGGGGGGGCCGGAAAGACCCAGTACTTC.

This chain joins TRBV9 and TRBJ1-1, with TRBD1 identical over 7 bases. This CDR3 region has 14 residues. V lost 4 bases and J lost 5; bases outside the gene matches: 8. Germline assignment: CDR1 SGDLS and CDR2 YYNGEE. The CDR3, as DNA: TGTGCCAGCAGCACTCGACAGGGATGGACTGAAGCTTTCTTT. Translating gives CASSTRQGWTEAFF.

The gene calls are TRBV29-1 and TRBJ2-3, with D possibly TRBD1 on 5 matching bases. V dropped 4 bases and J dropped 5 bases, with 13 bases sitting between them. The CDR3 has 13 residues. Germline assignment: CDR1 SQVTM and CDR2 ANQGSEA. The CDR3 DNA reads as TGCAGCGTTGGAGGCAGGGCCTTAGATACGCAGTATTTT. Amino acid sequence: CSVGGRALDTQYF.

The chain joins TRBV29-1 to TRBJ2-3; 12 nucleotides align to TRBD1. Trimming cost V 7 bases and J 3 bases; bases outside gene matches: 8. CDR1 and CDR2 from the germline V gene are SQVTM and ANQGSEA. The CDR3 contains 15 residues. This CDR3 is CSAGDRGRLTDTQYF. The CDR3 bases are TGCAGCGCCGGGGACAGGGGGCGCCTAACAGATACGCAGTATTTT.

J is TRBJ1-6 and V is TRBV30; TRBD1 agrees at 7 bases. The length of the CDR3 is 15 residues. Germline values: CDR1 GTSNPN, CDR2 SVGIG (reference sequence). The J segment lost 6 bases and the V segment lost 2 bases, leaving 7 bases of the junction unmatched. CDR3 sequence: CAWSISGTVNSPLHF. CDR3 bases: TGTGCCTGGAGTATCTCCGGGACAGTTAATTCACCCCTCCACTTT.

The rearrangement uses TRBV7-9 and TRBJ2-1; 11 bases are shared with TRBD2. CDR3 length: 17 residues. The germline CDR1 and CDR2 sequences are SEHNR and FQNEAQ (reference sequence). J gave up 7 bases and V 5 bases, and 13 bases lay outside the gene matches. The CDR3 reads CASSILLAGGPRNEQFF. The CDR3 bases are TGTGCCAGCAGCATCCTCTTAGCGGGGGGGCCTCGGAATGAGCAGTTCTTC.

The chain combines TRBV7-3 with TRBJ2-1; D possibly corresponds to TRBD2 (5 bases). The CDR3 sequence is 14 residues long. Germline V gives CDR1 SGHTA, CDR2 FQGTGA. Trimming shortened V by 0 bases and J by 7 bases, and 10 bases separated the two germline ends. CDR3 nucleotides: TGTGCCAGCAGCTTAACTACCACGGGAAATGAGCAGTTCTTC. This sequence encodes CASSLTTTGNEQFF.

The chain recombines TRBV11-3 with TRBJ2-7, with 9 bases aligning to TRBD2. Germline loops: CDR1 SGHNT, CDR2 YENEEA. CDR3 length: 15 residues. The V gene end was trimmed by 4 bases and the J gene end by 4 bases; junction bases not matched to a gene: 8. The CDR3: CASSSRPSGGYEQYF. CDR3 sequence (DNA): TGTGCCAGCAGCTCTCGTCCCAGCGGGGGGTACGAGCAGTACTTC.

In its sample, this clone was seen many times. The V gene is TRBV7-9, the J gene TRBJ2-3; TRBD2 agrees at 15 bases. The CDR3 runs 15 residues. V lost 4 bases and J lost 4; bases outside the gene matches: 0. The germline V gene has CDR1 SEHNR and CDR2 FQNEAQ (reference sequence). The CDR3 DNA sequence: TGTGCCAGCAGCTGGACTAGCGGGGGGGCAGATACGCAGTATTTT. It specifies CASSWTSGGADTQYF.

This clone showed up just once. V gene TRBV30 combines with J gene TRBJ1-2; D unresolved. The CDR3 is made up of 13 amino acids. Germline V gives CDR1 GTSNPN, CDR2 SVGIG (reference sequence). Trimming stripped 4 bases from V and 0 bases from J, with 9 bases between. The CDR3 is CAWIPRSNYGYTF. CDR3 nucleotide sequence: TGTGCCTGGATCCCCCGGTCTAACTATGGCTACACCTTC. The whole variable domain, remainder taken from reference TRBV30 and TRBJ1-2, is SQTIHQWPATLVQPVGSPLSLECTVEGTSNPNLYWYRQAAGRGLQLLFYSVGIGQISSEVPQNLSASRPQDRQFILSSKKLLLSDSGFYLCAWIPRSNYGYTFGSGTRLTVV.

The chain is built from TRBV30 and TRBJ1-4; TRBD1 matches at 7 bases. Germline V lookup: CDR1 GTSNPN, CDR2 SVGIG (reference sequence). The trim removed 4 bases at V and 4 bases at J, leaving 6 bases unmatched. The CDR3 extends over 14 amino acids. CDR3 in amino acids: CAWTRQGDNEKLFF. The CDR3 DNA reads TGTGCCTGGACCCGACAGGGAGATAATGAAAAACTGTTTTTT.

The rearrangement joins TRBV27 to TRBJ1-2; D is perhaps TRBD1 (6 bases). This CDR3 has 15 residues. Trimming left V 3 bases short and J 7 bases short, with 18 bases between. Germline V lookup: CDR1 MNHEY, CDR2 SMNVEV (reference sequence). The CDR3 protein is CASSLAGGGRAGYTF. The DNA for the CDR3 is TGTGCCAGCAGTTTGGCCGGTGGGGGCCGGGCTGGCTACACCTTC.

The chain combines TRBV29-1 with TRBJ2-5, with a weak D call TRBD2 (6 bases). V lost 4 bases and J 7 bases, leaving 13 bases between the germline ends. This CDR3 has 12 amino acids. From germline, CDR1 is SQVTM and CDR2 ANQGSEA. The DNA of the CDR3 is TGCAGCGTTGGCGGGGTGGCGGTGACCCAGTACTTC. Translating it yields CSVGGVAVTQYF.

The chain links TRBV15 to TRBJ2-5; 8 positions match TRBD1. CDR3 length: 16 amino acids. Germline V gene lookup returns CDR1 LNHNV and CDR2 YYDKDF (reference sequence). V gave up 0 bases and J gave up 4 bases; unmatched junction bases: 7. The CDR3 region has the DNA TGTGCCACCAGCAGAGATCGCGGACAGGGACGAGAGACCCAGTACTTC. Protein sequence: CATSRDRGQGRETQYF.

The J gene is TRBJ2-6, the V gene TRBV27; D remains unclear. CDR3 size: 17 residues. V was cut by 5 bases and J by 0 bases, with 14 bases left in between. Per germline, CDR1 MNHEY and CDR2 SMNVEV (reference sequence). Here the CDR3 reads CASSPSILTSGANVLTF. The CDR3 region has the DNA TGTGCCAGCAGTCCCTCAATATTAACCTCTGGGGCCAACGTCCTGACTTTC.

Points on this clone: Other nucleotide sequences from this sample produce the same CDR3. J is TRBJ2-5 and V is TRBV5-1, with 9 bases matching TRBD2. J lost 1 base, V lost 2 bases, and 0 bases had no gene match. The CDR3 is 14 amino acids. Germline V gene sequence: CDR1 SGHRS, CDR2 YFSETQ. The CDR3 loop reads CASSLAGGQETQYF. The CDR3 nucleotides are TGCGCCAGCAGCTTAGCGGGGGGCCAAGAGACCCAGTACTTC.

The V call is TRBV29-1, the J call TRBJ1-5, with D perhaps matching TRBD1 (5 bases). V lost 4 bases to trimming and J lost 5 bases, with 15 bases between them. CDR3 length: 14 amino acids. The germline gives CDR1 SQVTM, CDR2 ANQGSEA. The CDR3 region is CSVAGGGRDQPQHF. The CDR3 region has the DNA TGCAGCGTTGCCGGGGGAGGGAGGGATCAGCCCCAGCATTTT.

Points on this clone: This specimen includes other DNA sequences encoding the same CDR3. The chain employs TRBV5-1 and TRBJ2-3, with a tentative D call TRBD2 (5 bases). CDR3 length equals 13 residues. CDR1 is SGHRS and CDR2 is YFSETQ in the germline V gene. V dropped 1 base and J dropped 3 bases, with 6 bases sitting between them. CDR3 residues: CASSLSGTDTQYF. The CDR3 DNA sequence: TGCGCCAGCAGCTTGTCGGGGACAGATACGCAGTATTTT.

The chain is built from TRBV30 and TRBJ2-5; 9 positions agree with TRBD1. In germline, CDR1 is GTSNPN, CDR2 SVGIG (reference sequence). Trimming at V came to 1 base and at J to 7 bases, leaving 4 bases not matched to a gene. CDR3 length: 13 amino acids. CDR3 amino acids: CAWSGQGEGTQYF. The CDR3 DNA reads TGTGCCTGGAGTGGACAGGGGGAAGGGACCCAGTACTTC. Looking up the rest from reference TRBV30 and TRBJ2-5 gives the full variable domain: SQTIHQWPATLVQPVGSPLSLECTVEGTSNPNLYWYRQAAGRGLQLLFYSVGIGQISSEVPQNLSASRPQDRQFILSSKKLLLSDSGFYLCAWSGQGEGTQYFGPGTRLLVL.